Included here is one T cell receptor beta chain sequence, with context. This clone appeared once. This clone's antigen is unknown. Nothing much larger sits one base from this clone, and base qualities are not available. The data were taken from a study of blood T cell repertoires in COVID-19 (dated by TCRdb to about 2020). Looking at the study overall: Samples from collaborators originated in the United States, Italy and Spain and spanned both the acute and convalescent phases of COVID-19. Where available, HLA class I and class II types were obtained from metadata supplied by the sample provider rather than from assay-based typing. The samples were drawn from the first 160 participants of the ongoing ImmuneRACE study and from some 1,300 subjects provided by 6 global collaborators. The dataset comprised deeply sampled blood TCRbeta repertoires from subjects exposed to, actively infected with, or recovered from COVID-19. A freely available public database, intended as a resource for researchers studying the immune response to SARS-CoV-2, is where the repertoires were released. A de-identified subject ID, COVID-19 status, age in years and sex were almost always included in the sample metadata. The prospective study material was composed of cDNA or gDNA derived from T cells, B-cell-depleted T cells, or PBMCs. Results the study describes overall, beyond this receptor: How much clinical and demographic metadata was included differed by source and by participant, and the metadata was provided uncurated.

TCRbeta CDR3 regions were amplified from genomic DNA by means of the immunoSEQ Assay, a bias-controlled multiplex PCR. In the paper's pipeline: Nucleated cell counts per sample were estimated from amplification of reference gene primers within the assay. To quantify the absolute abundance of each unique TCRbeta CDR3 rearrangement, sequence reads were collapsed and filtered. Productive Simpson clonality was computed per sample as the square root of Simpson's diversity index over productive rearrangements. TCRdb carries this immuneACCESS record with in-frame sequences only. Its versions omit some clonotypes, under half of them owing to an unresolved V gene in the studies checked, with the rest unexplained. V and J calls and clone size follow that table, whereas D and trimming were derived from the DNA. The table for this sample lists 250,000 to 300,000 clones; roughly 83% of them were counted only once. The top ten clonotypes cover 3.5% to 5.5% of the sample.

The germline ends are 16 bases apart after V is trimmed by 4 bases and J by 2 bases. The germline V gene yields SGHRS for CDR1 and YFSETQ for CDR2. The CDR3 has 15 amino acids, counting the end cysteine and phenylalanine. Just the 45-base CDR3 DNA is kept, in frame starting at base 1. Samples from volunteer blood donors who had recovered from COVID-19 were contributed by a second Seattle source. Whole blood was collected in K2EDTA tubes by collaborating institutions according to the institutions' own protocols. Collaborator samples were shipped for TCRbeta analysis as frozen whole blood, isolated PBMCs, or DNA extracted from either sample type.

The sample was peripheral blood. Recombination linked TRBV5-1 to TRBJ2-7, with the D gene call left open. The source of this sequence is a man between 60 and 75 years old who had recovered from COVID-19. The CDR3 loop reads CASSNYRLGAYEQYF. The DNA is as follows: TGCGCCAGCAGCAACTACCGTCTAGGCGCCTACGAGCAGTACTTC.